The rows below give T cell receptor beta chains drawn from one sample of a study of CD4+ T cells in melanoma. Using immunoSEQ multiplex PCR, the repertoire was profiled, and TCRdb retains in-frame clones only, with some absent. This repertoire shows around 50,000 clones, 80% to 90% found once; its top ten account for about 10%. Sample: peripheral blood. These receptors were collected from a human donor with melanoma. Each CDR3 is given with its conserved first and last residue. A D gene is named only where the DNA matches it firmly. Only some rows state a clone size, as once, few, many or a class for expanded clones.

clone size,J gene,V gene,D gene,CDR3 DNA,CDR3 protein
NA,TRBJ2-1,TRBV27,TRBD2,TGTGCCAGCAGTTTATTTGGGACTAGCGGGGCCTACAATGAGCAGTTCTTC,CASSLFGTSGAYNEQFF
NA,TRBJ2-7,TRBV5-1,NA,TGCGCCAGCAGCATTGACAGGGAGCAGTACTTC,CASSIDREQYF
NA,TRBJ2-2,TRBV7-3,TRBD1,TGTGCCAGCAGCCAGACAGGGGCGAACACCGGGGAGCTGTTTTTT,CASSQTGANTGELFF
NA,TRBJ1-2,TRBV7-8,NA,TGTGCCAGCAGCGACCCGGACATCACTCCCTATGGCTACACCTTC,CASSDPDITPYGYTF
NA,TRBJ2-3,TRBV15,TRBD2,TGTGCCACCCGGTCGGGACTAGCGGTACCCTTGGATACGCAGTATTTT,CATRSGLAVPLDTQYF
once,TRBJ2-2,TRBV11-3,NA,TGTGCCAGCAGCCGACAGGTGAACACCGGGGAGCTGTTTTTT,CASSRQVNTGELFF
NA,TRBJ1-5,TRBV4-1,TRBD1,TGCGCCAGCAGCAAACTAACCTTGGACAGGGGAAATCAGCCCCAGCATTTT,CASSKLTLDRGNQPQHF
NA,TRBJ2-6,TRBV6-6,TRBD1,TGTGCCAGCAGTGCCCAGGGGGCGCCTGGGGCCAACGTCCTGACTTTC,CASSAQGAPGANVLTF
NA,TRBJ2-4,TRBV6-7,NA,TGTGCCAGCAGCCGGGCTGTAGCCAAAAACATTCAGTACTTC,CASSRAVAKNIQYF
NA,TRBJ2-7,TRBV5-4,NA,TGTGCCAGCAGCTGGGGGGACAGCTCCTACGAGCAGTACTTC,CASSWGDSSYEQYF